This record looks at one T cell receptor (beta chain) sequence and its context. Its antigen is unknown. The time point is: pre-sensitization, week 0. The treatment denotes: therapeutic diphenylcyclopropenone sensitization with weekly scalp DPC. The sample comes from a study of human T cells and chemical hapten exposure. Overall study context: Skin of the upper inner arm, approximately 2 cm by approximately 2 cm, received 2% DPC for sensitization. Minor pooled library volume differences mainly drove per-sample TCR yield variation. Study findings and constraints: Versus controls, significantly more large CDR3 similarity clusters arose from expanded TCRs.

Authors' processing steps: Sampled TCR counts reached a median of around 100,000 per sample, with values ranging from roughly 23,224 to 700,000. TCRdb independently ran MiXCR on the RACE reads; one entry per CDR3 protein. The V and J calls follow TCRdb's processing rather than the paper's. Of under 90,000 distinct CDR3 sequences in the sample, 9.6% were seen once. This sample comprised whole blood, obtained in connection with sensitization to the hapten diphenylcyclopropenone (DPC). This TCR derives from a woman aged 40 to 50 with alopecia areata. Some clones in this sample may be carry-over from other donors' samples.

The CDR3 region is CASSSRGTPGPPLHF. The DNA of the CDR3 is TGTGCCAGCAGCTCGAGGGGGACACCCGGTCCACCCCTCCACTTT. J is TRBJ1-6 and V is TRBV11-2, with D possibly being TRBD1 (6 bases). Germline V gene data show CDR1 as SGHAT and CDR2 as FQNNGV. This CDR3 is built from 15 residues. V lost 4 bases and J 11 bases, leaving 18 bases between the germline ends.